Listed below are T cell receptor beta chains from one sample, sequenced in a study of identifying expanded T cells in peripheral blood. The assay was immunoSEQ multiplex PCR, and TCRdb's table has in-frame clones only and misses some. The data show about 81,000 clones, 65% to 85% seen once. Input material: blood. The source of these receptors is a person between 18 and 75 years old in good health. CDR3s include the opening cysteine and the closing phenylalanine or tryptophan. D genes are given only for firm matches.

>TRBD2|TRBV4-3
CASSREEGTSGTEQFF
>-|TRBV10-3
CAKPGRAFGEQYF
>TRBD1|TRBV29-1
CSVAPTGGGWAFF
>TRBD2|TRBV11-3
CASSSMASGSQYF
>TRBD1|TRBV25-1
CASSENRDRGLFF
>-|TRBV6-5
CASRPASGNTIYF
>-|TRBV7-6
CASSKGEGLTYNEQFF
>TRBD2|TRBV5-6
CASTLAGGMGQYF
>-|TRBV28
CASSSDSPEAFF
>TRBD2|TRBV18
CASSPSSYGTSVSYEQYF
>-|TRBV6-5
CASSYSKNGASYGYTF
>-|TRBV11-2
CASSPQGPGTLDEQYF
>-|TRBV7-2
CASSLDETQHDTQYF
>TRBD1|TRBV30
CAWSDTGTGDYEQYF
>-|TRBV27
CASSHNRNTEAFF
>-|TRBV28
CASRGRVPGYTF
>-|TRBV19
CASSPLGRNTEAFF
>-|TRBV18
CASSPPGLNNEQFF
>-|TRBV15
CATSREGVSYEQYF
>TRBD2|TRBV6-5
CASSYAAGVSETQYF
>-|TRBV7-9
CASSLGQPNEAFF
>TRBD2|TRBV18
CASSPPGLAGGLPSF